Detailed here is one TCR beta chain. What it binds is not known. Primers: 60 Vbeta forward and 13 Jbeta reverse. The assay was immunoSEQ multiplex PCR, and TCRdb's table has in-frame clones only and misses some. Of about 160,000 clones in the sample, about three quarters were seen once. Every donor was a healthy person donating bone marrow. This entry comes from a study of cytomegalovirus exposure and HLA in healthy donors. Findings and caveats of the study: It was likely that a cluster of highly shared sequence variants was a sequencing artifact. A later analysis found TCR association rates differed by HLA locus, highest for DRB1 and lowest for HLA-C.

CDR3 length: 14 residues. Germline V gives CDR1 SEHNR, CDR2 FQNEAQ (reference sequence). V lost 2 bases and J 7 bases, leaving 15 bases between the germline ends. The V gene is TRBV7-9, the J gene TRBJ2-7, with D tentatively TRBD1 (6 bases). The receptor was derived from a female donor in good health and CMV-seronegative. Source material: PBMCs. The CDR3 loop is CASSLSDSLKEQYF. The DNA for the CDR3 is TGTGCCAGCAGCTTATCGGACAGTCTGAAAGAGCAGTACTTC.